This T cell receptor (beta chain) was sequenced in a study of shared clonotypes between healthy human individuals. Broader study findings: Sequencing depth was predicted to influence how clonotypes are shared among donors. Generation of non-shared clonotypes was less probable than generation of clonotypes shared by all four donors.

Comments on this clone: The antigen is undetermined.

The assay was carried out at the deep level. Sequencing was performed with immunoSEQ multiplex PCR; in TCRdb, only in-frame clones are kept and a portion is missing. Of millions of clones in the sample, approximately 90% are singletons; the top ten hold roughly 0.13%. The CDR3 runs to 15 residues. The sequenced material came from naive CD4+ T cells sorted from blood. Subset of the sample: CD45RA+ positively selected. The rearrangement uses TRBV21-1 and TRBJ2-7; TRBD2 is taken as the D call from the table, unchecked against the DNA. TRBV21-1 represents a pseudogene. This receptor was identified in a man in his late teens or twenties in good health. The CDR3 protein is CASSQRTSGSVEQYF. The CDR3 bases are TGTGCCAGCAGCCAAAGGACTAGCGGGAGTGTCGAGCAGTACTTC.